These 22 T cell receptor beta chains were sequenced from one sample in a study of T cell responses to AZD1222 COVID-19 vaccine. Method: immunoSEQ multiplex PCR; TCRdb's copy keeps in-frame clones and lacks some. The sample shows approximately 150,000 clones, 87% of them seen only once. This sample comprised peripheral blood, obtained 28 days after the second AZD1222 dose. These receptors were collected from an adult who received the AZD1222 COVID-19 vaccine.

The rearrangement uses TRBV7-9 and TRBJ2-1; D tentatively reads TRBD1 or TRBD2 (5 bases each). Per the germline V gene, CDR1 is SEHNR and CDR2 is FQNEAQ (reference sequence). Trimming cost V 2 bases and J 5 bases, with 16 bases left between them. The length of the CDR3 is 16 residues. The CDR3 nucleotides read TGTGCCAGCAGCTTACTGTCGAGGGGCGCAAACAATGAGCAGTTCTTC. Translated, it gives CASSLLSRGANNEQFF.

The chain combines TRBV6-5 with TRBJ1-6; D possibly corresponds to TRBD1 (6 bases). Trimming cost V 7 bases and J 8 bases, with 15 bases left between them. The CDR3 has 14 amino acids. Germline V gene lookup returns CDR1 MNHEY and CDR2 SVGAGI. CDR3 protein: CASTVPRQDSPLHF. CDR3 sequence (DNA): TGTGCCAGCACCGTACCGAGACAGGATTCACCCCTCCACTTT.

The chain combines TRBV6-6 with TRBJ1-3; D call uncertain. Germline CDR1 MNHNY, CDR2 SVGAGI (reference sequence). V was pared by 8 bases and J by 2 bases, with 10 bases between. The CDR3 spans 13 residues. CDR3: CASERVPGNTIYF. The CDR3 bases are TGTGCCAGCGAAAGGGTCCCTGGAAACACCATATATTTT.

This clone was recorded once. The chain combines TRBV7-9 with TRBJ1-2; TRBD1 is a possible D gene (6 bases). This CDR3 contains 15 residues. From germline, CDR1 is SEHNR and CDR2 FQNEAQ (reference sequence). Trimming stripped 3 bases from V and 6 bases from J, with 17 bases between. This CDR3 reads CASSFGRRGSHGYTF. CDR3 DNA: TGTGCCAGCAGCTTCGGTAGGAGGGGGTCCCATGGCTACACCTTC.

CDR3 sequence (DNA): TGTGCCAGCAGCCGCCCGGGAGGGCCTGGCTACACCTTC. Protein: CASSRPGGPGYTF. V gene TRBV9 combines with J gene TRBJ1-2; D is unresolved. The CDR3 covers 13 residues. Germline V gene data show CDR1 as SGDLS and CDR2 as YYNGEE. Deletions cut 4 bases from V and 7 bases from J, with 14 bases between. Supplemented by reference TRBV9 and TRBJ1-2, the full variable domain reads DSGVTQTPKHLITATGQRVTLRCSPRSGDLSVYWYQQSLDQGLQFLIQYYNGEERAKGNILERFSAQQFPDLHSELNLSSLELGDSALYFCASSRPGGPGYTFGSGTRLTVV.

The chain uses TRBV5-6 and TRBJ2-7; perhaps TRBD2 as D (6 bases). V shed 5 bases and J shed 4 bases, with 16 bases lying between them. CDR3 length equals 14 residues. Germline values: CDR1 SGHDT, CDR2 YYEEEE. The CDR3 protein is CASREGTDFYEQYF. CDR3 nucleotide sequence: TGTGCCAGCAGGGAGGGAACGGATTTTTACGAGCAGTACTTC.

The V call is TRBV4-1, the J call TRBJ1-5; TRBD1 might be the D (5 bases). The CDR3 has 14 amino acids. Trimming removed 1 base at V and 7 bases at J, with 11 bases between. CDR1 and CDR2 from the germline V gene are MGHRA and YSYEKL. CDR3 nucleotide sequence: TGCGCCAGCAGCCAAGTAGGGGTAGGGCAGCCCCAGCATTTT. Amino acids: CASSQVGVGQPQHF.

The chain uses TRBV6-2 or TRBV6-3 and TRBJ1-5; D unresolved. This CDR3 has 12 residues. V gave up 2 bases and J gave up 4 bases, with 3 bases separating them. Germline V CDR1 and CDR2: MNHEY, SVGEGT. This chain's CDR3 is CASSYANQPQHF. The CDR3 DNA is TGTGCCAGCAGTTACGCGAATCAGCCCCAGCATTTT.

This clone came up a few times. The genes are TRBV11-2 and TRBJ1-2; a weak D match, TRBD1 (6 bases). The germline V gene encodes CDR1 SGHAT and CDR2 FQNNGV. CDR3 length: 13 amino acids. The V gene lost 5 bases and the J gene lost 7 bases, with 14 bases spanning the gap. The CDR3 coding sequence is TGTGCCAGCAGCCCAGGGGCGTTAGCTGGCTACACCTTC. As protein: CASSPGALAGYTF.

The gene calls are TRBV3-1 (or the pseudogene TRBV3-2) and TRBJ1-2; 9 nucleotides line up with TRBD1. CDR1 and CDR2 (germline): LGHDT, YNNKEL (reference sequence). V was clipped by 6 bases and J by 4 bases; unmatched bases: 12. There are 16 residues in the CDR3. The CDR3 sequence: CASSRHQGQGIYGYTF. The CDR3 DNA reads TGTGCCAGCAGTCGTCACCAGGGACAGGGCATCTATGGCTACACCTTC.

This clone was found a few times. The chain carries TRBV30 and TRBJ1-1; TRBD1 might be the D (5 bases). Germline CDR1 GTSNPN, CDR2 SVGIG (reference sequence). Trimming took off 4 bases at V and 0 bases at J, with 18 bases between the two ends. This CDR3 contains 16 residues. CDR3 residues: CAWNRGGANLNTEAFF. The CDR3 nucleotides read TGTGCCTGGAATCGGGGCGGGGCGAACTTGAACACTGAAGCTTTCTTT. Using reference TRBV30 and TRBJ1-1 for the parts outside the CDR3, the full variable domain is SQTIHQWPATLVQPVGSPLSLECTVEGTSNPNLYWYRQAAGRGLQLLFYSVGIGQISSEVPQNLSASRPQDRQFILSSKKLLLSDSGFYLCAWNRGGANLNTEAFFGQGTRLTVV.

The chain carries TRBV11-1 and TRBJ1-4; no clear D gene. This CDR3 is 13 amino acids long. Germline-derived CDR1 and CDR2 are SGHAT and FQDESV (reference sequence). V was trimmed by 5 bases and J by 4 bases, leaving 8 bases between them. The CDR3 DNA reads TGTGCCAGCAGCAAAGTCCATAATGAAAAACTGTTTTTT. This sequence encodes CASSKVHNEKLFF.

J is TRBJ2-3 and V is TRBV5-6; D not resolved. The ends were cut back, 1 base at V and 1 base at J, with 13 bases in the middle. This CDR3 is built from 16 residues. Germline CDR1 is SGHDT and CDR2 is YYEEEE. Written as DNA, the CDR3 is TGTGCCAGCAGCTTGTGGGTTAGATTGGGCACAGATACGCAGTATTTT. It yields the protein CASSLWVRLGTDTQYF.

The CDR3 region has the DNA TGTGCCAGTAGTATGGTGCGGACAGGGGGTTACGAGCAGTACTTC. The encoded protein is CASSMVRTGGYEQYF. The chain joins TRBV19 to TRBJ2-7; TRBD1 agrees at 10 bases. The CDR3 totals 15 residues. The trim removed 3 bases at V and 4 bases at J, leaving 6 bases unmatched. Germline V gene data show CDR1 as LNHDA and CDR2 as SQIVND (reference sequence).

The rearrangement links TRBV5-1 to TRBJ2-3; 13 bases match TRBD2. CDR1 is SGHRS and CDR2 is YFSETQ in the germline V gene. This CDR3 region has 18 residues. Germline trimming cut 0 bases from V and 1 base from J; bases unmatched to any gene: 5. The CDR3 sequence: CASSLVLAGGPGTDTQYF. The CDR3 DNA follows: TGCGCCAGCAGCTTGGTACTAGCGGGGGGGCCCGGCACAGATACGCAGTATTTT. Based on the CDR3 plus reference TRBV5-1 and TRBJ2-3, the full variable domain is KAGVTQTPRYLIKTRGQQVTLSCSPISGHRSVSWYQQTPGQGLQFLFEYFSETQRNKGNFPGRFSGRQFSNSRSEMNVSTLELGDSALYLCASSLVLAGGPGTDTQYFGPGTRLTVL.

This chain links TRBV25-1 with TRBJ1-6; D remains ambiguous. Germline assignment: CDR1 MGHDK and CDR2 SYGVNS. V lost 7 bases and J lost 2, with 9 bases in between. The CDR3 contains 14 residues. The CDR3 sequence is CASIAAAYNSPLHF. CDR3 DNA sequence: TGTGCCAGCATCGCCGCGGCCTATAATTCACCCCTCCACTTT. Full variable domain (rest looked up from reference TRBV25-1 and TRBJ1-6): EADIYQTPRYLVIGTGKKITLECSQTMGHDKMYWYQQDPGMELHLIHYSYGVNSTEKGDLSSESTVSRIRTEHFPLTLESARPSHTSQYLCASIAAAYNSPLHFGNGTRLTVT.

This clone was picked up a small number of times. The chain couples TRBV5-8 to TRBJ2-7; maybe TRBD1 (6 bases). This CDR3 comprises 15 residues. CDR1 is SGHTS, CDR2 YDEGEE, per germline. V lost 1 base and J 1 base, leaving 12 bases between the germline ends. In DNA form, the CDR3 reads TGTGCCAGCAGCTTGCAGGGGCGCGGGTCCTACGAGCAGTACTTC. Translating gives CASSLQGRGSYEQYF.

The chain couples TRBV4-2 to TRBJ2-2, with D unclear. V lost 0 bases and J 3 bases, leaving 11 bases between the germline ends. Looked up from germline, CDR1 is LGHNA and CDR2 is YNFKEQ. The CDR3 runs 16 residues. This CDR3 is CASSQDPIGYTGELFF. The DNA of the CDR3 is TGTGCCAGCAGCCAAGATCCGATAGGTTACACCGGGGAGCTGTTTTTT.

This clone came up once. CDR3 nucleotides: TGCGCCAGCAGCTTCGGGGGCGCGGGTCAGCCCCAGCATTTT. This sequence encodes CASSFGGAGQPQHF. This chain links TRBV5-1 with TRBJ1-5; maybe TRBD1 (6 bases). From germline, CDR1 is SGHRS and CDR2 YFSETQ. V was clipped by 2 bases and J by 6 bases, with 12 bases between them. This CDR3 is 14 amino acids long.

The chain has TRBV3-1 (or the pseudogene TRBV3-2) and TRBJ1-2; no firm D call. V was trimmed by 4 bases and J by 5 bases, leaving 20 bases between them. CDR1 and CDR2 (germline): LGHDT, YNNKEL (reference sequence). The CDR3 extends over 16 amino acids. The CDR3 DNA is TGTGCCAGCAGCCGCGGCGGGTTCCCTGGGATATATGGCTACACCTTC. Amino acid sequence: CASSRGGFPGIYGYTF.

The chain links TRBV7-2 to TRBJ1-6; no firm D call. The V end lost 3 bases, the J end lost 3 bases, and 9 bases lay between the germline ends. The CDR3 is 15 residues long. Germline assignment: CDR1 SGHTA and CDR2 FQGNSA. In DNA form, the CDR3 reads TGTGCCAGCAGCTTGGTTAGAAACTATAATTCACCCCTCCACTTT. This encodes CASSLVRNYNSPLHF.

This chain uses TRBV5-1 with TRBJ1-1; TRBD1 matches 8 bases. The germline V gene encodes CDR1 SGHRS and CDR2 YFSETQ. This CDR3 is 14 amino acids long. J was trimmed by 5 bases and V by 1 base; bases with no gene match: 4. The CDR3 loop reads CASSLTGGRTEAFF. CDR3 DNA: TGCGCCAGCAGCTTGACAGGGGGAAGAACTGAAGCTTTCTTT.